This entry describes one T cell receptor (beta chain). CDR1 and CDR2 (germline): WSHSY, SAAADI. The CDR3 has 13 amino acids. Trimming pared 2 bases from V and 8 bases from J, leaving 10 bases between. This entry is derived from a study of blood T cell repertoires in COVID-19. The overall study: Material from acute and convalescent COVID-19 was sourced from the United States, Italy and Spain. The analysed material was cDNA or gDNA that came from T cells, B-cell-depleted T cells, or PBMCs.

Under the authors' procedure: Using reference gene primer amplification, nucleated cell counts were estimated. Here immunoSEQ multiplex PCR was the method, and the copy in TCRdb shows in-frame clones only, minus some. The V and J calls and the clone size are those of that table, but D and trimming were determined from the DNA. The table lists 55,000 to 65,000 clones, around 81% of them singletons, with 3.5% to 4% in the top ten. The sequencing sample was made of peripheral blood. The clonotype originates from a woman at least 80 years old with acute or convalescent COVID-19. V and J are TRBV10-2 and TRBJ2-1; D gene uncertain. CDR3 protein: CASSESPPDEQFF. The CDR3 nucleotides read TGCGCCAGCAGTGAGAGCCCTCCGGATGAGCAGTTCTTC.